The subject of this entry is one T cell receptor beta chain. Germline lookup yields CDR1 SEHNR and CDR2 FQNEAQ (reference sequence). There are 16 residues in the CDR3. From its re-call of the 5' RACE reads, TCRdb lists each CDR3 protein once, without DNA. The listing records about 400,000 distinct CDR3 sequences. The sample is drawn from a study of T cells expressing NK-cell markers. Sequenced material: blood T cells: a sorted CD56 or NKG2C T cell subset, CD4+ or CD8+ T cells, or bulk PBMC T cells (not recorded which). The receptor was isolated from a woman aged 50 to 60 in good health. The gene calls are TRBV7-9 and TRBJ2-6; checking the TCRdb D call of TRBD1 is not possible without DNA. CDR3 residues: CASRRTDNSGANVLTF. Complete variable domain (other parts from reference TRBV7-9 and TRBJ2-6): DTGVSQNPRHKITKRGQNVTFRCDPISEHNRLYWYRQTLGQGPEFLTYFQNEAQLEKSRLLSDRFSAERPKGSFSTLEIQRTEQGDSAMYLCASRRTDNSGANVLTFGAGSRLTVL.